These T cell receptor beta chains were read from a single sample in a study of T cell repertoires in urothelial bladder cancer. Repertoires were generated with immunoSEQ multiplex PCR, while TCRdb's copy carries only in-frame clones and drops some. This sample yields about 2,500 clones, of which 68% are seen a single time; 15% belongs to the top ten. Sequencing was performed on bladder tissue. The source of these receptors is a human donor with a benign inflammatory bladder lesion. Both conserved end residues are part of each CDR3. The order of the fields is clone size, J gene, V gene, D gene, CDR3 protein, CDR3 DNA. A D gene is named only where the DNA matches it firmly. Not all rows give a size; the values are once, few, many and, for expanded clones, a class.

>large|TRBJ2-7|TRBV5-4|NA
CASSLGQRSYEQYF
TGTGCCAGCAGCTTGGGACAGCGATCCTACGAGCAGTACTTC
>NA|TRBJ2-1|TRBV29-1|TRBD2
CSVPGLASYDEQFF
TGCAGCGTACCGGGACTAGCATCTTACGATGAGCAGTTCTTC
>NA|TRBJ2-1|TRBV4-1|TRBD2
CASSQGSGLAVSSYNEQFF
TGCGCCAGCAGCCAAGGTTCGGGACTAGCGGTGAGCTCCTACAATGAGCAGTTCTTC
>few|TRBJ1-1|TRBV19|NA
CASSTRGGGDTEAFF
TGTGCCAGTAGTACCCGCGGAGGGGGAGACACTGAAGCTTTCTTT
>NA|TRBJ2-1|TRBV27|TRBD2
CASAGTSGNNEQFF
TGTGCCAGCGCCGGGACTAGCGGAAACAATGAGCAGTTCTTC
>NA|TRBJ1-6|TRBV18|NA
CASSAVSGLTTGSPLHF
TGTGCCAGCTCAGCCGTGTCGGGACTAACAACGGGTTCACCCCTCCACTTT
>NA|TRBJ1-1|TRBV7-2|NA
CASRAQGGTEAFF
TGTGCCAGCAGGGCACAGGGCGGCACTGAAGCTTTCTTT
>NA|TRBJ1-1|TRBV29-1|TRBD1
CSADRVFTEAFF
TGCAGCGCCGACAGGGTGTTCACTGAAGCTTTCTTT
>few|TRBJ1-5|TRBV6-1|TRBD1
CASSEALTGGRNQPQHF
TGTGCCAGCAGTGAAGCTTTGACAGGGGGTCGCAATCAGCCCCAGCATTTT
>large|TRBJ1-1|TRBV19|NA
CASSHQTGNTEAFF
TGTGCCAGTAGCCATCAGACAGGGAACACTGAAGCTTTCTTT
>NA|TRBJ2-5|TRBV5-5|NA
CASSWAGRGETQYF
TGTGCCAGCAGCTGGGCAGGAAGGGGAGAGACCCAGTACTTC
>NA|TRBJ2-5|TRBV7-7|NA
CASSLSSGRETQYF
TGTGCCAGCAGCTTATCGTCAGGGAGAGAGACCCAGTACTTC
>NA|TRBJ2-4|TRBV5-1|NA
CASSLSAVAKNIQYF
TGCGCCAGCAGCTTGTCAGCGGTAGCCAAAAACATTCAGTACTTC
>NA|TRBJ1-2|TRBV5-1|NA
CASSLGDRINYGYTF
TGTGCCAGCAGCTTGGGAGACAGGATTAACTATGGCTACACCTTC
>NA|TRBJ2-7|TRBV5-1|NA
CASSSNQYEQYF
TGCGCCAGCAGCTCCAATCAATACGAGCAGTACTTC
>NA|TRBJ1-5|TRBV6-1|TRBD1
CASSGRQGRMPQHF
TGTGCCAGCAGTGGACGACAGGGGCGAATGCCCCAGCATTTT
>NA|TRBJ2-7|TRBV19|TRBD2
CASSIGLAAYEQYF
TGTGCCAGTAGTATAGGACTAGCGGCCTACGAGCAGTACTTC
>few|TRBJ1-1|TRBV6-4|TRBD1
CASSPGGQPTEAFF
TGTGCCAGCAGTCCAGGGGGGCAGCCGACTGAAGCTTTCTTT
>NA|TRBJ2-1|TRBV29-1|TRBD1
CSVPSGGFSYNEQFF
TGCAGCGTCCCTTCAGGGGGCTTCTCCTACAATGAGCAGTTCTTC
>NA|TRBJ1-5|TRBV29-1|TRBD1
CSVGYRGCGPQHF
TGCAGCGTGGGGTACAGGGGCTGTGGGCCCCAGCATTTT
>NA|TRBJ1-1|TRBV19|NA
CASSIQGRMNTEAFF
TGTGCCAGTAGTATCCAGGGGCGCATGAACACTGAAGCTTTCTTT
>NA|TRBJ2-1|TRBV7-2|NA
CASSLGPRSFF
TGTGCCAGCAGCTTGGGTCCACGGAGCTTCTTC
>NA|TRBJ2-2|TRBV5-4|TRBD2
CASSRLTSGATGELFF
TGTGCCAGCAGCCGCCTGACTAGCGGGGCGACCGGGGAGCTGTTTTTT
>NA|TRBJ2-1|TRBV9|TRBD2
CASSARFPGLAGVHEQFF
TGTGCCAGCAGCGCCAGATTTCCGGGACTAGCGGGAGTGCATGAGCAGTTCTTC
>NA|TRBJ2-3|TRBV19|NA
CASTPGVSTDTQYF
TGTGCCAGTACCCCCGGGGTTAGCACAGATACGCAGTATTTT
>once|TRBJ2-7|TRBV5-1|TRBD1
CASSFTGGFLYEQYF
TGCGCCAGCAGCTTCACAGGGGGCTTTCTCTACGAGCAGTACTTC
>NA|TRBJ1-1|TRBV6-4|NA
CASRREGNTEAFF
TGTGCCAGCAGGCGAGAGGGGAACACTGAAGCTTTCTTT
>NA|TRBJ2-3|TRBV9|TRBD2
CASSPTPLAGGTDTQYF
TGTGCCAGCAGCCCCACCCCCCTAGCGGGAGGAACAGATACGCAGTATTTT
>NA|TRBJ2-1|TRBV7-9|TRBD1
CASTDRGPGNEQFF
TGTGCCAGCACCGACAGGGGGCCGGGCAATGAGCAGTTCTTC
>large|TRBJ2-2|TRBV5-1|TRBD1
CASSEGRRQGRGNTGELFF
TGCGCCAGCAGCGAGGGGCGAAGACAGGGTCGGGGGAACACCGGGGAGCTGTTTTTT
>NA|TRBJ2-1|TRBV30|NA
CAWSVPPTSYNEQFF
TGTGCCTGGAGTGTACCGCCGACCTCCTACAATGAGCAGTTCTTC
>NA|TRBJ1-4|TRBV6-5|NA
CASRFGWSNEKLFF
TGTGCCAGCAGGTTCGGTTGGTCTAATGAAAAACTGTTTTTT
>NA|TRBJ2-2|TRBV4-2|TRBD2
CASSPEIGGRAGELFF
TGTGCCAGCAGCCCAGAGATAGGCGGGAGGGCCGGGGAGCTGTTTTTT
>NA|TRBJ1-1|TRBV18|NA
CASSPLRAGGTEAFF
TGTGCCAGCTCACCATTACGCGCGGGGGGCACTGAAGCTTTCTTT
>few|TRBJ1-2|TRBV4-1|NA
CASTEGGTSNYGYTF
TGCGCCAGCACCGAAGGGGGGACAAGTAACTATGGCTACACCTTC
>NA|TRBJ1-2|TRBV30|NA
CAWDTVGGHGYTF
TGTGCCTGGGACACCGTGGGGGGGCACGGCTACACCTTC